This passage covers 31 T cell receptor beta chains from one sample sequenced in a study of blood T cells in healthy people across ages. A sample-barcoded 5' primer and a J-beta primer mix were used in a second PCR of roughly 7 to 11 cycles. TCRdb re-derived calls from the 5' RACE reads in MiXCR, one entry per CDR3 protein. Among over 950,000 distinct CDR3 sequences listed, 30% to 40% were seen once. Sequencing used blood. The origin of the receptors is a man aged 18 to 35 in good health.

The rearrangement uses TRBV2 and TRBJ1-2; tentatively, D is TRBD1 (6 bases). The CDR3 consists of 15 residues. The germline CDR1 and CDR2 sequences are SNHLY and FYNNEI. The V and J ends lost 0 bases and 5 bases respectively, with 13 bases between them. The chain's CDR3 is CASSEARGDVYGYTF. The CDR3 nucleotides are TGTGCCAGCAGTGAAGCGAGGGGGGACGTTTATGGCTACACCTTC.

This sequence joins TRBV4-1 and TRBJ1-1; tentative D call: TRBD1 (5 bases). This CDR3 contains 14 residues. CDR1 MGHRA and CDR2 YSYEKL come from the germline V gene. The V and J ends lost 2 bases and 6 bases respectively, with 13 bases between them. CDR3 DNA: TGCGCCAGCAGCCAAACACAGGAGAAAGCTGAAGCTTTCTTT. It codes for CASSQTQEKAEAFF.

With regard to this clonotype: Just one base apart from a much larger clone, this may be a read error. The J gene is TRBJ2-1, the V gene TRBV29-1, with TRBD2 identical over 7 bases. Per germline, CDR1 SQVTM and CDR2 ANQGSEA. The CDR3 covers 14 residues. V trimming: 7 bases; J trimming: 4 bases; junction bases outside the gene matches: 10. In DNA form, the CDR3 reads TGCAGCGCTGGGGGGGGGGAGAAATACAATGAGCAGTTCTTC. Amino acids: CSAGGGEKYNEQFF.

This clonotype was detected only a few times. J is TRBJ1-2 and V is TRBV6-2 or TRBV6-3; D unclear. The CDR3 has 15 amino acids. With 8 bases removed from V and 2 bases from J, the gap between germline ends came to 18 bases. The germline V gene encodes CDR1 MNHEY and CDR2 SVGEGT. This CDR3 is CASCRNTNGNYGYTF. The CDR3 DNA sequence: TGTGCCAGCTGCCGGAATACAAATGGAAACTATGGCTACACCTTC.

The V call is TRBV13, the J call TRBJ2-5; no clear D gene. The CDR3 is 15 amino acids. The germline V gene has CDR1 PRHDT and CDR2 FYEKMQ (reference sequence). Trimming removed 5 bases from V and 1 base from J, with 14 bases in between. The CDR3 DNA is TGTGCCAGCAGCCCGAGAATGGTAATCCAAGAGACCCAGTACTTC. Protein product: CASSPRMVIQETQYF.

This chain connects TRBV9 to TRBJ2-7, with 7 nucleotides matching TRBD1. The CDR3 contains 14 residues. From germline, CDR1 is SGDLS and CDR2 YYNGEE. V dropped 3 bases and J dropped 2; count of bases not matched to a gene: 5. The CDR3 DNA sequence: TGTGCCAGCAGCGCCCGGGACAGAGCCTACGAGCAGTACTTC. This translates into CASSARDRAYEQYF.

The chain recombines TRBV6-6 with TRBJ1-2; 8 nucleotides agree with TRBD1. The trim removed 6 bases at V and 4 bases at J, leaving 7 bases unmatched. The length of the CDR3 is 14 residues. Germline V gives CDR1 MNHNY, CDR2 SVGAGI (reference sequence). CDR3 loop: CASREQGEVYGYTF. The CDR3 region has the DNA TGTGCCAGCAGAGAACAGGGGGAAGTCTATGGCTACACCTTC.

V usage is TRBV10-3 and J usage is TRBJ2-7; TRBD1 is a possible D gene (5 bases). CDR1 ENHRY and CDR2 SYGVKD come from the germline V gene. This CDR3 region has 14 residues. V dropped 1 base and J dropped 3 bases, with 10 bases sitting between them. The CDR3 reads CAISEWQGDYEQYF. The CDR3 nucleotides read TGTGCCATCAGTGAGTGGCAGGGTGACTACGAGCAGTACTTC.

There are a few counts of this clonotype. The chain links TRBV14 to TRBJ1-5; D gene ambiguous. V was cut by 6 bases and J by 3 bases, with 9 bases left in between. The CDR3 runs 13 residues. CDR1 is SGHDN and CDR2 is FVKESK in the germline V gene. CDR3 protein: CASSQDANQPQHF. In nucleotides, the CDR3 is TGTGCCAGCAGTCAGGATGCCAATCAGCCCCAGCATTTT.

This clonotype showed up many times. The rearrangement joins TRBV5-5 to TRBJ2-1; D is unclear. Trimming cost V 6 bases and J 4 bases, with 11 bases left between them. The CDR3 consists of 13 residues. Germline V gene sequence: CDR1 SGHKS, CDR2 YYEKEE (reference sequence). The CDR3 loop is CASTSPEYNEQFF. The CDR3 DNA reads TGTGCCAGCACCTCCCCGGAATACAATGAGCAGTTCTTC.

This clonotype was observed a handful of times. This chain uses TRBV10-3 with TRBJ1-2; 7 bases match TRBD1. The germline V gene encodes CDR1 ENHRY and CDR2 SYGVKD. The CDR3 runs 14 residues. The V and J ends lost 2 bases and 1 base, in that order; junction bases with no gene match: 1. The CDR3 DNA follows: TGTGCCATCAGTGAGGGGGACAGTAACTATGGCTACACCTTC. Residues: CAISEGDSNYGYTF.

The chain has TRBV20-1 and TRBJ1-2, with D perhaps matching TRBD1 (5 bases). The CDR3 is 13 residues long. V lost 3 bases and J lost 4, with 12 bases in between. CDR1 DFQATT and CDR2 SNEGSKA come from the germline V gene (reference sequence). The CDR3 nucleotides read TGCAGTGCTAGGGAGACAGTGGGCTATGGCTACACCTTC. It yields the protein CSARETVGYGYTF.

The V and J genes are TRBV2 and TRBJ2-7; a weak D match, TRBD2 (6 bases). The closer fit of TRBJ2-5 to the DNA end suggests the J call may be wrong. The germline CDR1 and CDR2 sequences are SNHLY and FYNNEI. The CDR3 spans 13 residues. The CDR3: CASVPRGSETQYF. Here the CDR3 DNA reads TGTGCCAGCGTCCCCCGGGGGTCGGAGACCCAGTACTTC.

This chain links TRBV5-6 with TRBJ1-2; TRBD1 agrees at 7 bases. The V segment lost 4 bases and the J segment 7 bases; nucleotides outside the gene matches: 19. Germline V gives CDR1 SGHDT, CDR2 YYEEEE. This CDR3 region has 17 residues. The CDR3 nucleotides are TGTGCCAGCAGCCGATGGGGACAGACGAGCTCTTCGGTTGGCTACACCTTC. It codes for CASSRWGQTSSSVGYTF.

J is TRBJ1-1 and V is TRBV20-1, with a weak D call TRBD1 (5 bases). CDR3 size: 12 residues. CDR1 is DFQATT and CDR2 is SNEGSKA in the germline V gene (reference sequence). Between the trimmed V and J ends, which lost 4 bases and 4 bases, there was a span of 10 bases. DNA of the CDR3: TGCAGTGCTACCGGGGGTCGCACTGAAGCTTTCTTT. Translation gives CSATGGRTEAFF.

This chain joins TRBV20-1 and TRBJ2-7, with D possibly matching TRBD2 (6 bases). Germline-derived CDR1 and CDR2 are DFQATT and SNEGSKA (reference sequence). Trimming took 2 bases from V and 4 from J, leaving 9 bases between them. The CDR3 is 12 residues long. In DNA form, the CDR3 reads TGCAGTGCTAGAATCGGGAGTTACGAGCAGTACTTC. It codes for CSARIGSYEQYF.

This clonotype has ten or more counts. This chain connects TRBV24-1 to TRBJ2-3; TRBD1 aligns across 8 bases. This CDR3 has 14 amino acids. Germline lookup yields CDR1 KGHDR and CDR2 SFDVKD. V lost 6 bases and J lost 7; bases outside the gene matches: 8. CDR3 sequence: CATSQPDRGNTQYF. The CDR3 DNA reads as TGTGCCACCAGTCAACCAGACAGGGGAAATACGCAGTATTTT.

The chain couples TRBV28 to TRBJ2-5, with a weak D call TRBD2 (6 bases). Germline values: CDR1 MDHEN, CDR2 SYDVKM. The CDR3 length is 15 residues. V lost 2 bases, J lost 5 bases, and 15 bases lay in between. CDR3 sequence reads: CASSLMAGNRETQYF. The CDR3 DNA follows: TGTGCCAGCAGTTTAATGGCGGGGAATCGGGAGACCCAGTACTTC.

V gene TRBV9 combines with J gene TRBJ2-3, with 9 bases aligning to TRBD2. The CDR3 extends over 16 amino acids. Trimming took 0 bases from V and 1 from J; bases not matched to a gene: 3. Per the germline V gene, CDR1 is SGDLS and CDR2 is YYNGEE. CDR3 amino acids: CASSVGERGGTDTQYF. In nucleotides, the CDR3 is TGTGCCAGCAGCGTAGGGGAGCGGGGGGGCACAGATACGCAGTATTTT.

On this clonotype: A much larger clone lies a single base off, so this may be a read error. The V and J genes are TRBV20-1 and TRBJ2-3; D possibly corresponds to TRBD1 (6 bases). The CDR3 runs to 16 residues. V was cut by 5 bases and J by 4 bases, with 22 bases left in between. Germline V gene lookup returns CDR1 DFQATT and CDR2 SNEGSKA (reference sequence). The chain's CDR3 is CSAGGSQGRDADTQYF. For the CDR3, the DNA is TGCAGTGCTGGGGGCTCCCAGGGACGGGACGCAGATACGCAGTATTTT.

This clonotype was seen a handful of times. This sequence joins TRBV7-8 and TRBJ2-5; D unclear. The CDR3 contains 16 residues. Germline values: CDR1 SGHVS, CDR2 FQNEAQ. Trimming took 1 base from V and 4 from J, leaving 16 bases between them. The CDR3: CASSLEAARVLETQYF. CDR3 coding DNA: TGTGCCAGCAGCTTAGAAGCCGCCCGGGTTTTAGAGACCCAGTACTTC.

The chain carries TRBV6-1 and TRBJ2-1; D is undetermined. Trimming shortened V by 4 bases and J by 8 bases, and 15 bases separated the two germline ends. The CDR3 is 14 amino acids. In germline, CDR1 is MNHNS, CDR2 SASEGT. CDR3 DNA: TGTGCCAGCAGTGTCCCCTTAGGTTCGGATGAGCAGTTCTTC. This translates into CASSVPLGSDEQFF.

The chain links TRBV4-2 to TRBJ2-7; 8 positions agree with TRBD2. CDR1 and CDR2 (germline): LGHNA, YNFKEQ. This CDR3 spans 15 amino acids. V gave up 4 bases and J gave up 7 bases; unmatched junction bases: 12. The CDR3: CASSLAGGFYNEQYF. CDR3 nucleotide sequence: TGTGCCAGCAGCCTGGCGGGGGGCTTCTACAATGAGCAGTACTTC.

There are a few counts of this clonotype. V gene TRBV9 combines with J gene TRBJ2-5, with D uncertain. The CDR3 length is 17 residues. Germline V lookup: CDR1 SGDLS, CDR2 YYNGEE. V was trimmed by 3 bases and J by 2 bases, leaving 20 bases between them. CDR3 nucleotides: TGTGCCAGCAGCGAGATAGTCCGGGCCCCAATTCAAGAGACCCAGTACTTC. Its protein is CASSEIVRAPIQETQYF.

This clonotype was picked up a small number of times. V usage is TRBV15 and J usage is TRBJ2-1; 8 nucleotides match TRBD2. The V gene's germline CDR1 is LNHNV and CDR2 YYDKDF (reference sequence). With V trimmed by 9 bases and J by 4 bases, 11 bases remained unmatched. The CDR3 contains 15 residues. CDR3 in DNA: TGTGCCACAGCTCCCCGTAGCGGGACATACAATGAGCAGTTCTTC. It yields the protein CATAPRSGTYNEQFF.

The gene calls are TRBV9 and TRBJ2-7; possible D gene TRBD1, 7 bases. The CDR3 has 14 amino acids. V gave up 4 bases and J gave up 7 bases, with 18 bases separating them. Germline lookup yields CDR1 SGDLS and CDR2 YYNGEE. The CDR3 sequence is CASSQGGTYNEQYF. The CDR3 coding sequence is TGTGCCAGCAGCCAGGGGGGCACCTACAATGAGCAGTACTTC.

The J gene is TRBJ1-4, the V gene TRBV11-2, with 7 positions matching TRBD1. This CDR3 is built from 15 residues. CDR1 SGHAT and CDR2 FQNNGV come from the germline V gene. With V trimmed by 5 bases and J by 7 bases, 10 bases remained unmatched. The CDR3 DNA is TGTGCCAGCAGCAACAACAGGGGAGTGGGTGAAAAACTGTTTTTT. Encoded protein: CASSNNRGVGEKLFF.

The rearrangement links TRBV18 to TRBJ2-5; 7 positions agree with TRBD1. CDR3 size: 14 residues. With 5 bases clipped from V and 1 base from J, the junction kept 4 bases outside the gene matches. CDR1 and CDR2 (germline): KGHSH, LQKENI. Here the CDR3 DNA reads TGTGCCAGCTCATCCCGGGACAGCCAAGAGACCCAGTACTTC. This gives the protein CASSSRDSQETQYF. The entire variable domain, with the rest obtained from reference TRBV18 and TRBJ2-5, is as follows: NAGVMQNPRHLVRRRGQEARLRCSPMKGHSHVYWYRQLPEEGLKFMVYLQKENIIDESGMPKERFSAEFPKEGPSILRIQQVVRGDSAAYFCASSSRDSQETQYFGPGTRLLVL.

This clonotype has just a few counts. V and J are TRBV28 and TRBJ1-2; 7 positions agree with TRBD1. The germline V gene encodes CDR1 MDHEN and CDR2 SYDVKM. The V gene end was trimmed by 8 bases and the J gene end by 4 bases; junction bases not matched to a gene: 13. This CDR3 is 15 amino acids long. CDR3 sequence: CASGRQGSLLYGYTF. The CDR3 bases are TGTGCCAGCGGTCGACAGGGCTCCCTACTCTATGGCTACACCTTC.

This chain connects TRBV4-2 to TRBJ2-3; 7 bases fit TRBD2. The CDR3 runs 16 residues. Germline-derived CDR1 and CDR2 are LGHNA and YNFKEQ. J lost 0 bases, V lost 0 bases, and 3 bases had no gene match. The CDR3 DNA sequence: TGTGCCAGCAGCCAAGAGCCAGCGGGGAGCACAGATACGCAGTATTTT. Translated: CASSQEPAGSTDTQYF.

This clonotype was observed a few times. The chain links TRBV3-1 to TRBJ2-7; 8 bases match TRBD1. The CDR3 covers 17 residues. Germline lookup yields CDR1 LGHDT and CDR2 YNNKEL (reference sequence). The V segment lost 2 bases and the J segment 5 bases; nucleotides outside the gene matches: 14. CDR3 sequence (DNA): TGTGCCAGCAGCCAATCCGGTACGAGGACAGGGATCAACGAGCAGTACTTC. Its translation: CASSQSGTRTGINEQYF.